The 25 T cell receptor beta chains listed next were all sequenced from one sample in a study of shared clonotypes between healthy human individuals. Repertoires were generated with immunoSEQ multiplex PCR, while TCRdb's copy carries only in-frame clones and drops some. The sample yields some 500,000 clones, 90% to 97% seen once. Material: naive CD4+ T cells sorted from blood. Noted subset: CD45RA+ positively selected. These receptors all come from a woman aged 25 to 39 in good health.

The chain recombines TRBV7-2 with TRBJ2-7, with 8 bases lining up with TRBD1. The CDR3 covers 16 residues. Germline values: CDR1 SGHTA, CDR2 FQGNSA. The J segment lost 3 bases and the V segment lost 0 bases, leaving 7 bases of the junction unmatched. CDR3 sequence reads: CASSLASGTGRYEQYF. Here the CDR3 DNA reads TGTGCCAGCAGCTTAGCCTCCGGGACAGGCCGCTACGAGCAGTACTTC. The whole variable domain, remainder taken from reference TRBV7-2 and TRBJ2-7, is GAGVSQSPSNKVTEKGKDVELRCDPISGHTALYWYRQSLGQGLEFLIYFQGNSAPDKSGLPSDRFSAERTGGSVSTLTIQRTQQEDSAVYLCASSLASGTGRYEQYFGPGTRLTVT.

The chain combines TRBV4-1 with TRBJ1-1; D perhaps matches TRBD1 (6 bases). V dropped 5 bases and J dropped 5 bases, with 18 bases sitting between them. The CDR3 loop spans 15 amino acids. CDR1 and CDR2 (germline): MGHRA, YSYEKL. CDR3 coding DNA: TGCGCCAGCAGCACCAAGAGGGGGGATGGGACTGAAGCTTTCTTT. Its protein product is CASSTKRGDGTEAFF.

This chain joins TRBV28 and TRBJ1-1; D is uncertain. V was shortened by 0 bases and J by 2 bases, with 7 bases between the two germline ends. Germline CDR1 reads MDHEN; CDR2 reads SYDVKM. The CDR3 spans 14 residues. The CDR3 region has the DNA TGTGCCAGCAGTTTATGGCTGGTTAACACTGAAGCTTTCTTT. The encoded protein is CASSLWLVNTEAFF.

This rearrangement joins TRBV7-2 to TRBJ2-7; 13 bases map to TRBD2. CDR1 and CDR2 from the germline V gene are SGHTA and FQGNSA. Trimming took 1 base from V and 7 from J; bases not matched to a gene: 1. CDR3 length: 14 residues. This CDR3 is CASSLELAGGEQYF. The CDR3, as DNA: TGTGCCAGCAGCTTAGAACTAGCGGGAGGGGAGCAGTACTTC.

The chain joins TRBV5-3 to TRBJ1-2, with TRBD1 as a possible D gene (5 bases). TRBV5-3 is noted as an ORF with a role that remains uncertain. Between the trimmed V and J ends, which lost 4 bases and 7 bases, there was a span of 26 bases. The CDR3 has 17 residues. The DNA for the CDR3 is TGTGCCAGAAGCCCCCCCCGGTTGGGCAGGGTGAAGTCTGGCTACACCTTC. Translated: CARSPPRLGRVKSGYTF.

This chain uses TRBV6-1 with TRBJ2-5, with D unclear. Germline loops: CDR1 MNHNS, CDR2 SASEGT. This CDR3 has 12 residues. V lost 6 bases to trimming and J lost 5 bases, with 10 bases between them. DNA of the CDR3: TGTGCCAGCAGGCTACTATGGGAGACCCAGTACTTC. Translated, it gives CASRLLWETQYF.

CDR3 coding DNA: TGTGCCAGCAGTTTGTCCGGTTCTGCGAAAAACATTCAGTACTTC. Protein product: CASSLSGSAKNIQYF. The rearrangement joins TRBV28 to TRBJ2-4; D is unclear. The CDR3 is made up of 15 amino acids. V was clipped by 3 bases and J by 4 bases, with 13 bases between them. Germline V gene sequence: CDR1 MDHEN, CDR2 SYDVKM.

In the case of this clone: The junction departs from germline at one end; a sequencing error may be responsible. The genes are TRBV7-9 and TRBJ2-6, with 11 bases that match TRBD1. The CDR3 consists of 19 residues. Per germline, CDR1 SEHNR and CDR2 FQNEAQ (reference sequence). Here the CDR3 reads CASSRWPGQGGTGANVLTF. The CDR3, as DNA: TGTGCCAGCAGCCGGTGGCCGGGACAGGGGGGCACTGGGGCTAACGTCCTGACTTTC.

The CDR3 DNA sequence: TGCAGCGGAAGCTCCGGGACTAGCGGGAGCTACGAGCAGTACTTC. Amino acid sequence: CSGSSGTSGSYEQYF. The chain carries TRBV29-1 and TRBJ2-7, with 14 nucleotides matching TRBD2. The germline V gene has CDR1 SQVTM and CDR2 ANQGSEA. This CDR3 comprises 15 residues. After removal of 7 bases from V and 3 bases from J, the junction contained 8 bases not matched to a gene.

The chain couples TRBV29-1 to TRBJ1-5, with 7 bases identical to TRBD1. CDR1 SQVTM and CDR2 ANQGSEA come from the germline V gene. With V trimmed by 5 bases and J by 7 bases, 8 bases remained unmatched. The CDR3 consists of 13 residues. The CDR3: CSVTEGAWQPQHF. The CDR3 nucleotides are TGCAGCGTTACCGAGGGGGCCTGGCAGCCCCAGCATTTT.

The rearrangement uses TRBV5-1 and TRBJ2-3; D is perhaps TRBD2 (6 bases). Trimming removed 0 bases from V and 0 bases from J, with 11 bases in between. The germline CDR1 and CDR2 sequences are SGHRS and YFSETQ. The CDR3 is 16 residues long. The CDR3 is CASSLDRGTSTDTQYF. In DNA form, the CDR3 reads TGCGCCAGCAGCTTGGATAGAGGGACTAGCACAGATACGCAGTATTTT.

This chain uses TRBV19 with TRBJ1-4; D ambiguous. The CDR3 runs to 17 residues. V was pared by 2 bases and J by 4 bases, with 17 bases between. CDR1 LNHDA and CDR2 SQIVND come from the germline V gene (reference sequence). Here the CDR3 DNA reads TGTGCCAGTAGTATAAGGCCCGGAAGATTAGGTAATGAAAAACTGTTTTTT. Its translation is CASSIRPGRLGNEKLFF.

V is TRBV6-6 and J is TRBJ1-2; possible D gene TRBD1, 6 bases. The CDR3 covers 15 residues. Trimming took off 8 bases at V and 0 bases at J, with 16 bases between the two ends. Germline assignment: CDR1 MNHNY and CDR2 SVGAGI (reference sequence). CDR3 loop: CASHRVNQANYGYTF. The CDR3 bases are TGTGCCAGCCACAGGGTGAATCAAGCTAACTATGGCTACACCTTC.

V gene TRBV10-2 combines with J gene TRBJ2-1; 10 nucleotides match TRBD2. The V and J ends lost 7 bases and 6 bases, in that order; junction bases with no gene match: 9. This CDR3 contains 15 residues. The germline CDR1 and CDR2 sequences are WSHSY and SAAADI. The CDR3 region is CASNQLAGRFNEQFF. The CDR3 region has the DNA TGCGCCAGCAACCAACTAGCGGGAAGGTTCAATGAGCAGTTCTTC.

J is TRBJ2-1 and V is TRBV29-1; 9 nucleotides align to TRBD2. The CDR3 runs 14 residues. The trim removed 6 bases at V and 2 bases at J, leaving 5 bases unmatched. Per germline, CDR1 SQVTM and CDR2 ANQGSEA. CDR3 protein: CSVRGREPYNEQFF. The CDR3, as DNA: TGCAGCGTACGCGGGAGGGAGCCCTACAATGAGCAGTTCTTC.

This rearrangement joins TRBV19 to TRBJ2-7, with a weak D call TRBD1 (6 bases). CDR1 and CDR2 from the germline V gene are LNHDA and SQIVND (reference sequence). V was trimmed by 8 bases and J by 0 bases, leaving 17 bases between them. The CDR3 contains 15 residues. The CDR3 region is CASSGRRGDSYEQYF. CDR3 bases: TGTGCCAGTTCGGGCCGCAGGGGCGACTCCTACGAGCAGTACTTC.

The chain joins TRBV5-6 to TRBJ2-1; 7 nucleotides match TRBD2. Germline loops: CDR1 SGHDT, CDR2 YYEEEE. The CDR3 sequence is 15 residues long. V was clipped by 0 bases and J by 4 bases; unmatched bases: 4. CDR3 sequence (DNA): TGTGCCAGCAGCTTGGACGGGCGGGGGTACAATGAGCAGTTCTTC. This gives the protein CASSLDGRGYNEQFF.

The chain has TRBV25-1 and TRBJ1-5; TRBD1 aligns across 9 bases. The CDR3 runs to 15 residues. CDR1 MGHDK and CDR2 SYGVNS come from the germline V gene. V trimming: 2 bases; J trimming: 3 bases; junction bases outside the gene matches: 2. CDR3 bases: TGTGCCAGCAGTGAAGGGGACAGGGTCAATCAGCCCCAGCATTTT. It translates to CASSEGDRVNQPQHF.

The chain is built from TRBV2 and TRBJ2-3; the match to TRBD2 covers 11 bases. The V and J ends lost 5 bases and 6 bases, in that order; junction bases with no gene match: 10. Germline assignment: CDR1 SNHLY and CDR2 FYNNEI. The CDR3 covers 16 residues. The CDR3 DNA is TGTGCCAGCAGTTCCCGTTTAGCGGGAGGGAGGGATACGCAGTATTTT. This gives the protein CASSSRLAGGRDTQYF.

V usage is TRBV28 and J usage is TRBJ1-2; maybe TRBD1 (6 bases). The CDR3 extends over 14 amino acids. The germline V gene has CDR1 MDHEN and CDR2 SYDVKM. V lost 8 bases and J 2 bases, leaving 15 bases between the germline ends. Written as DNA, the CDR3 is TGTGCCAGCGCGCAGGGCCAGGGGAACTATGGCTACACCTTC. Translation gives CASAQGQGNYGYTF.

The chain is built from TRBV5-4 and TRBJ1-1; D might be TRBD1 (6 bases). The CDR3 totals 16 residues. V was shortened by 3 bases and J by 4 bases, with 19 bases between the two germline ends. The germline V gene has CDR1 SGHNT and CDR2 YYREEE (reference sequence). The CDR3 loop is CASSSRGTTSGTEAFF. CDR3 bases: TGTGCCAGCAGCTCCAGGGGAACGACCTCGGGCACTGAAGCTTTCTTT.

This clone came up once. The chain is built from TRBV11-1 and TRBJ1-2; possible D gene TRBD1, 5 bases. The CDR3 loop spans 13 amino acids. Germline values: CDR1 SGHAT, CDR2 FQDESV (reference sequence). With 5 bases removed from V and 12 bases from J, the gap between germline ends came to 19 bases. CDR3 loop: CASSARGRGEHTF. The CDR3 coding sequence is TGTGCCAGCAGCGCCCGAGGGAGGGGCGAGCACACCTTC.

CDR3 coding DNA: TGCGCCAGCAGCCAACACGGACAGGATCAGCCCCAGCATTTT. Amino acid sequence: CASSQHGQDQPQHF. The chain carries TRBV4-1 and TRBJ1-5; 7 bases are shared with TRBD1. Germline V gene lookup returns CDR1 MGHRA and CDR2 YSYEKL. The CDR3 runs to 14 residues. Unmatched junction bases numbered 3, after V lost 2 bases and J lost 5 bases.

The chain is built from TRBV6-5 and TRBJ2-7; 8 nucleotides align to TRBD2. Germline loops: CDR1 MNHEY, CDR2 SVGAGI. Trimming at V came to 7 bases and at J to 2 bases, leaving 4 bases not matched to a gene. This CDR3 spans 13 amino acids. The CDR3 here is CASTGGVTYEQYF. In DNA, the CDR3 is TGTGCCAGCACGGGAGGGGTTACCTACGAGCAGTACTTC.

The rearrangement links TRBV5-4 to TRBJ2-5; TRBD1 is a possible D gene (6 bases). The J call is uncertain, as TRBJ2-7 better fits the DNA end. Germline V gene data show CDR1 as SGHNT and CDR2 as YYREEE (reference sequence). This CDR3 region has 15 residues. CDR3 coding DNA: TGTGCCAGCAGCGCGGCCAGAACAGGGTTGTACGAGCAGTACTTC. This encodes CASSAARTGLYEQYF.